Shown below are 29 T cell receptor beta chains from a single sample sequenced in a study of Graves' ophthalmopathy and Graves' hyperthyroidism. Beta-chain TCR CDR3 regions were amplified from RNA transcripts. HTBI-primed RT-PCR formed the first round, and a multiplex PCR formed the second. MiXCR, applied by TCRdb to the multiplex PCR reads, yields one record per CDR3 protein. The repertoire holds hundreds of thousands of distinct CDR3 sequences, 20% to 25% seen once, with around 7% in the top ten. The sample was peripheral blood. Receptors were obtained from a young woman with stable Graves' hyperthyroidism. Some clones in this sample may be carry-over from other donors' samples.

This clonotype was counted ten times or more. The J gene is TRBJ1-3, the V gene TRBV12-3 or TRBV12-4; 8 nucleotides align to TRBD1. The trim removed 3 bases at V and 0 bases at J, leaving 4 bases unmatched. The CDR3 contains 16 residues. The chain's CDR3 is CASSFGTGRSGNTIYF. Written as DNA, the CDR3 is TGTGCCAGCAGTTTCGGGACAGGCCGCTCTGGAAACACCATATATTTT.

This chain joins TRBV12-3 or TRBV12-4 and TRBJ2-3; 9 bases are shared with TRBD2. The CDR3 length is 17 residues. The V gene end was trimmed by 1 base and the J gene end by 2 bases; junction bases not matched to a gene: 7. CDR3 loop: CASSLGVRLAVTDTQYF. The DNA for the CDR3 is TGTGCCAGCAGTTTAGGAGTTCGACTAGCGGTCACAGATACGCAGTATTTT.

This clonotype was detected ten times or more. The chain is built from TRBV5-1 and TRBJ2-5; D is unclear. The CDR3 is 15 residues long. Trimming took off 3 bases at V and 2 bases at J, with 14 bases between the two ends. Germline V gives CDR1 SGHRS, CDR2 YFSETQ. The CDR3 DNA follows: TGCGCCAGCAGCTCCCCCCTGACGGAACAAGAGACCCAGTACTTC. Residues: CASSSPLTEQETQYF.

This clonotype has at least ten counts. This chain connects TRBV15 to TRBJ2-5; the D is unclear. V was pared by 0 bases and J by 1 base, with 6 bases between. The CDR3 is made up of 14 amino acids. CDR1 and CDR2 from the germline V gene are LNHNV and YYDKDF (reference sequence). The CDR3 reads CATSRDVVQETQYF. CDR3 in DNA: TGTGCCACCAGCAGAGATGTGGTCCAAGAGACCCAGTACTTC.

Here the CDR3 DNA reads TGTGCCAGCAGTTACTCCGGGACAGGGAAGGACACTGAAGCTTTCTTT. It specifies CASSYSGTGKDTEAFF. The V and J genes are TRBV6-2 or TRBV6-3 and TRBJ1-1; TRBD1 matches 9 bases. The CDR3 consists of 16 residues. J was trimmed by 3 bases and V by 0 bases; bases with no gene match: 5. Germline CDR1 is MNHEY and CDR2 is SVGEGT.

The CDR3 loop reads CASRWTGGAYGYTF. In DNA form, the CDR3 reads TGTGCCAGCCGATGGACAGGGGGCGCCTATGGCTACACCTTC. The V call is TRBV6-2 or TRBV6-3, the J call TRBJ1-2; 11 bases are shared with TRBD1. V gave up 8 bases and J gave up 4 bases; unmatched junction bases: 6. Germline V gene sequence: CDR1 MNHEY, CDR2 SVGEGT. The CDR3 loop spans 14 amino acids.

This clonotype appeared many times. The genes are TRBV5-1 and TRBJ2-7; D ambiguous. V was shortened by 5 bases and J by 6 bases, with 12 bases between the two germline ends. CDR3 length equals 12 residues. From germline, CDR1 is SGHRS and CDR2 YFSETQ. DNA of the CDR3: TGCGCCAGCAGGGACGGAGCGACCGAGCAGTACTTC. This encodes CASRDGATEQYF.

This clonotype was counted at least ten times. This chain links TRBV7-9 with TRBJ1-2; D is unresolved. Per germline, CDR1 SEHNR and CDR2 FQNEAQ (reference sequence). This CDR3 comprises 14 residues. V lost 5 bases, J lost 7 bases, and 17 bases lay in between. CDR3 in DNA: TGTGCCAGCAGCAACCTAGAAAGATCCGGTGGCTACACCTTC. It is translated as CASSNLERSGGYTF.

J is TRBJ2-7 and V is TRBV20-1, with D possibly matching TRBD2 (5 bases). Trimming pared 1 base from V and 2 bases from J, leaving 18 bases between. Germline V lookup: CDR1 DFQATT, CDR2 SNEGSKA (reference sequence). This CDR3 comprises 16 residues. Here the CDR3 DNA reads TGCAGTGCTAGAGGCCCGGCGGGCGATAAAACCTACGAGCAGTACTTC. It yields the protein CSARGPAGDKTYEQYF.

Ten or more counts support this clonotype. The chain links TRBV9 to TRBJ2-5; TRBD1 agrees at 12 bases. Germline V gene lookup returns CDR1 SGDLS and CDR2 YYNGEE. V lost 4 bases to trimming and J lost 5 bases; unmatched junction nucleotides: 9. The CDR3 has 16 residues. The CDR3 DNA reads TGTGCCAGCAGCCGGGAGGGGACAGGGGGCTTGGAGACCCAGTACTTC. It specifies CASSREGTGGLETQYF.

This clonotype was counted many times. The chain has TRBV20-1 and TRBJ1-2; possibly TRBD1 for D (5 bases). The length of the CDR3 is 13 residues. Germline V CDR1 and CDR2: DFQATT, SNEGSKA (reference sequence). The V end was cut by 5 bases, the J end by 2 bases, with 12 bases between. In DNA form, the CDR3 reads TGCAGTGCTTGGACATTAAACAACTATGGCTACACCTTC. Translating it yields CSAWTLNNYGYTF.

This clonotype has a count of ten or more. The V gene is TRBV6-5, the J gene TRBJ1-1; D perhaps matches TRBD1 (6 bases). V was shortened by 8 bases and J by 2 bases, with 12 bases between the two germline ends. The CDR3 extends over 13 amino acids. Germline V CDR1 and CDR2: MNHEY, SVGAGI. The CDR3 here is CASRMTGNTEAFF. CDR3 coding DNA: TGTGCCAGCCGAATGACAGGAAACACTGAAGCTTTCTTT.

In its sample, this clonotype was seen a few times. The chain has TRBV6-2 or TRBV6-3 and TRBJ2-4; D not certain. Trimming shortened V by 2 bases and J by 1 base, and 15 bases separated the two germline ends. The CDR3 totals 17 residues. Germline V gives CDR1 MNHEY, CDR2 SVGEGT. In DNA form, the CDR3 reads TGTGCCAGCAGTTACCTTTTGGGTGTCCGCGCCAAAAACATTCAGTACTTC. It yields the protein CASSYLLGVRAKNIQYF.

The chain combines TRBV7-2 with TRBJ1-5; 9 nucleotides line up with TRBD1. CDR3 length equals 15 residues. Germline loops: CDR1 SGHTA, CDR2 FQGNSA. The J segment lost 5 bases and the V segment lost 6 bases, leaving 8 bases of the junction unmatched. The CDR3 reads CASSSGQGAYQPQHF. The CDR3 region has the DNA TGTGCCAGCAGTTCGGGACAGGGCGCATATCAGCCCCAGCATTTT. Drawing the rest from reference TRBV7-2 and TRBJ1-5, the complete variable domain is GAGVSQSPSNKVTEKGKDVELRCDPISGHTALYWYRQSLGQGLEFLIYFQGNSAPDKSGLPSDRFSAERTGGSVSTLTIQRTQQEDSAVYLCASSSGQGAYQPQHFGDGTRLSIL.

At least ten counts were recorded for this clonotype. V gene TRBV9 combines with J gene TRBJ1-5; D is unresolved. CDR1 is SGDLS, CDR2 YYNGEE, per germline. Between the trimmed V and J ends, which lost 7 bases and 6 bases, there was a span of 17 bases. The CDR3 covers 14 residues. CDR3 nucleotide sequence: TGTGCCAGCTCGAAAGGAGGAGGTGTTCAGCCCCAGCATTTT. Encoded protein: CASSKGGGVQPQHF.

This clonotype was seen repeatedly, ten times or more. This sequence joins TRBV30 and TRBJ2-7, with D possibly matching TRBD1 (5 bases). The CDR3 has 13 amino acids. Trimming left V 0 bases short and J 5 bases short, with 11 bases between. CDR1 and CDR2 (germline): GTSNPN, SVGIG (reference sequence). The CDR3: CAWSVRGLNEQYF. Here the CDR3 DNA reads TGTGCCTGGAGTGTAAGGGGTCTTAACGAGCAGTACTTC.

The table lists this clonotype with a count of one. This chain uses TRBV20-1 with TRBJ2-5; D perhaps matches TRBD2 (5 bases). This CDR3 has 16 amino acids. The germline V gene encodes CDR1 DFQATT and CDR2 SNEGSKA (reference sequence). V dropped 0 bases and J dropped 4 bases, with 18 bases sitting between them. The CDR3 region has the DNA TGCAGTGCTAGAGATCATAGGGCGGGTCCAAGAGAGACCCAGTACTTC. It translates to CSARDHRAGPRETQYF.

CDR3 nucleotides: TGTGCCAGCAGCTTTAGTTTTGACTATGGCTACACCTTC. Translated: CASSFSFDYGYTF. The rearrangement joins TRBV11-2 to TRBJ1-2; D call uncertain. The CDR3 spans 13 residues. V was cut by 3 bases and J by 3 bases, with 8 bases left in between. Looked up from germline, CDR1 is SGHAT and CDR2 is FQNNGV.

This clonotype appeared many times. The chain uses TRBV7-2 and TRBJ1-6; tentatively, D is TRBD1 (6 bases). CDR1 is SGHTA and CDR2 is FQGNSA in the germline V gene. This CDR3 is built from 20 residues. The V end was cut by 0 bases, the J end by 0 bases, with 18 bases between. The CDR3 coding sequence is TGTGCCAGCAGCTTAGCGGGGGACAATGTCGGTTACTCCTATAATTCACCCCTCCACTTT. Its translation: CASSLAGDNVGYSYNSPLHF.

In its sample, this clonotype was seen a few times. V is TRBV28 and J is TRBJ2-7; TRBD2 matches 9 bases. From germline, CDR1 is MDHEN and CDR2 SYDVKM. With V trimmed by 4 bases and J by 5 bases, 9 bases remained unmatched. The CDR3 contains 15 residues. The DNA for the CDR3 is TGTGCCAGCAGTTCCTCTAGCGGGGCCCGTGACGAGCAGTACTTC. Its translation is CASSSSSGARDEQYF.

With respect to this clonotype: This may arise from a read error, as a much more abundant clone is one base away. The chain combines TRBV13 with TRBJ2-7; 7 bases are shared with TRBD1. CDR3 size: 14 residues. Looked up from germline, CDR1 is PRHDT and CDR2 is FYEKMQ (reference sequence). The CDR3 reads CASSLANRGYELYF. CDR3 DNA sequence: TGTGCCAGCAGCTTAGCCAACAGGGGATACGAGCTGTACTTC.

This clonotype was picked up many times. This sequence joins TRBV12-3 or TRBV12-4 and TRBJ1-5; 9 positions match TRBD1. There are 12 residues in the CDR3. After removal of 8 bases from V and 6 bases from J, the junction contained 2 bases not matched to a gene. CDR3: CASGQGSQPQHF. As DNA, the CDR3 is TGTGCCAGCGGACAGGGGAGTCAGCCCCAGCATTTT.

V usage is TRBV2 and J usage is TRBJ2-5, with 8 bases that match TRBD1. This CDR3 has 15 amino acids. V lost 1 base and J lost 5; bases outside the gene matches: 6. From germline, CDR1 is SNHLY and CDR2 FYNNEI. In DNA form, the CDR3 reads TGTGCCAGCAGTGAAGGGACAGGGATGAGGGAGACCCAGTACTTC. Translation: CASSEGTGMRETQYF.

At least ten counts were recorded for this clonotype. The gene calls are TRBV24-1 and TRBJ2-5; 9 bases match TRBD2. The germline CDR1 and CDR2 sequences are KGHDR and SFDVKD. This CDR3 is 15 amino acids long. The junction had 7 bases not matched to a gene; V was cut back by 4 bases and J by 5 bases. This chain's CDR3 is CATSDPRGGDETQYF. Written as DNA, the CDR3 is TGTGCCACCAGTGACCCCCGCGGGGGGGACGAGACCCAGTACTTC.

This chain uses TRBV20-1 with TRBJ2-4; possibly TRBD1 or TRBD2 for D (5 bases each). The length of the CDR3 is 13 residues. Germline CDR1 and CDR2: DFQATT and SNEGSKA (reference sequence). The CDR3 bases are TGCAGGGGTCCGGGGCTCGGCAAAAACATTCAGTACTTC. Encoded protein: CRGPGLGKNIQYF.

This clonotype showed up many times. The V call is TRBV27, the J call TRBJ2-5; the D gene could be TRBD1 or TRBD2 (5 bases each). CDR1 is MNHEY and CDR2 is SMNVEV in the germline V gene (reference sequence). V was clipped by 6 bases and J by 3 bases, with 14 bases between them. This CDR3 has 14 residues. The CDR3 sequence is CASSPLGTKETQYF. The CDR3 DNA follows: TGTGCCAGCAGCCCTCTCGGGACGAAAGAGACCCAGTACTTC.

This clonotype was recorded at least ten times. In DNA, the CDR3 is TGTGCCTGGACCCATCGGAGTTCACCCCTCCACTTT. Translated: CAWTHRSSPLHF. The chain employs TRBV30 and TRBJ1-6; D not resolved. CDR3 length: 12 amino acids. The V end was cut by 4 bases, the J end by 9 bases, with 10 bases between. Germline CDR1 reads GTSNPN; CDR2 reads SVGIG (reference sequence).

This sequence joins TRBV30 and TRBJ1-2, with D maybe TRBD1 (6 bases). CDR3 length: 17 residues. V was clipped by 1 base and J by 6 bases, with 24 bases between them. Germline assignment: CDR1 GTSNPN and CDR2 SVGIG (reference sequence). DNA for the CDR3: TGTGCCTGGAGTGGGGTAAGGAGCGGGACACAGAGGAATGGCTACACCTTC. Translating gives CAWSGVRSGTQRNGYTF.

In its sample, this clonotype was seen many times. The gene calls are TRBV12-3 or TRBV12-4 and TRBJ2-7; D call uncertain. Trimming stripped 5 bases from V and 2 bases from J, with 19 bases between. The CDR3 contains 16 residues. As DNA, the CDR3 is TGTGCCAGCAGTACCCAGGACCCCGCAAGAACCTACGAGCAGTACTTC. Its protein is CASSTQDPARTYEQYF.